This section outlines one T cell receptor (beta chain) sequence together with its context. There is no known antigen for this receptor. A junction boundary mismatches the germline segment, possibly from a read error. This sample is drawn from a study of blood T cell repertoires in COVID-19 (TCRdb year 2020). With respect to the entire study: Samples from collaborators originated in the United States, Italy and Spain and spanned both the acute and convalescent phases of COVID-19. Where available, HLA class I and class II types were obtained from metadata supplied by the sample provider rather than from assay-based typing. The dataset comprised deeply sampled blood TCRbeta repertoires from subjects exposed to, actively infected with, or recovered from COVID-19. The repertoires were made available in a free public database intended to serve as a resource for research on the immune response to SARS-CoV-2. The samples were drawn from the first 160 participants of the ongoing ImmuneRACE study and from over a thousand subjects provided by 6 global collaborators. The prospective study material was composed of cDNA or gDNA derived from T cells, B-cell-depleted T cells, or PBMCs. A de-identified subject ID, COVID-19 status, age in years and sex were almost always included in the sample metadata.

TCRbeta CDR3 regions were amplified from genomic DNA using the immunoSEQ Assay, a bias-controlled multiplex PCR. Per the source publication's procedure: Within the assay, amplification of reference gene primers was used to estimate how many nucleated cells each sample contained. Sequence reads were collapsed and filtered to measure the absolute abundance of every unique TCRbeta CDR3 rearrangement. For each sample, productive Simpson clonality was calculated as the square root of Simpson's diversity index over productive rearrangements. Here the immuneACCESS table is served through TCRdb, limited to in-frame sequences with V and J called. Missing clones are a known gap in these copies; in checked studies unresolved V genes cover under half, and the rest lacks a known reason. The DNA was the basis for D and trimming; V, J and clone size are from that table. Here the sample has 150,000 to 200,000 clones; over 70% occur a single time. Of the sample, about 3.6% falls within the top ten clones.

Enrolling through a virtual design, the prospective study's participants ranged in age from about 18 to 89 years and lived across roughly 24 United States geographic areas. In the prospective study, cohorts were assigned on the basis of participant-reported clinical history obtained from a screening survey and a study questionnaire. In the prospective study, mobile phlebotomists collected whole blood, serum and a nasopharyngeal or oropharyngeal swab from each participant. Additional blood draws and questionnaires over an approximately two-month period could optionally be provided by prospective study participants. Prospective study blood samples were shipped either frozen or at room temperature before DNA extraction. Beyond this particular receptor, the publication reports: The amount of clinical and demographic metadata varied by source and participant and was provided uncurated.

For CDR1 and CDR2, the germline V gene (reference sequence) lists SSHAT and FNYEAQ. The CDR3 measures 16 amino acids from cysteine to phenylalanine. Only the CDR3 DNA stays, 48 bases, in frame from base 1. This TCR was sampled from a woman between 45 and 65 years old in a cohort exposed to, infected with or recovered from COVID-19 (not recorded which). The sequenced material came from PBMCs or T cells enriched from blood (not recorded which). The sequence links TRBV7-7 to TRBJ2-3; 12 central bases correspond to TRBD1. In nucleotide form, the sequence is TGTGCTAGCAGCGTGGGGACAGGGGGCCTCACAGATACGCAGTATTTT. This translates into CASSVGTGGLTDTQYF.